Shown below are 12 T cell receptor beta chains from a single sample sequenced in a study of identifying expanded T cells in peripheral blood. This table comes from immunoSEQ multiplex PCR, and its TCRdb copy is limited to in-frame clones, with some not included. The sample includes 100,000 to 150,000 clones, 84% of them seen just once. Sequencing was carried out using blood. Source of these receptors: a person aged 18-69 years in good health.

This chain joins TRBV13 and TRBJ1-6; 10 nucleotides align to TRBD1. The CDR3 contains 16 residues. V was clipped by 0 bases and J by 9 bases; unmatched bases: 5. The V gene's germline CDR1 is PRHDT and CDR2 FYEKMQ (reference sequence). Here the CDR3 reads CASSLGYRDRGSPLHF. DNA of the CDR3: TGTGCCAGCAGCTTAGGGTACCGGGACAGGGGTTCACCCCTCCACTTT.

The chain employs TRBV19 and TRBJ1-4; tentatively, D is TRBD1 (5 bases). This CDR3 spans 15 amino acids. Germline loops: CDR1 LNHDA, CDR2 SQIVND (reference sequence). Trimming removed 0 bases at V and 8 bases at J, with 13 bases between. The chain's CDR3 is CASSIDPAGREKLFF. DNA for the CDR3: TGTGCCAGTAGTATAGATCCGGCAGGGCGGGAAAAACTGTTTTTT.

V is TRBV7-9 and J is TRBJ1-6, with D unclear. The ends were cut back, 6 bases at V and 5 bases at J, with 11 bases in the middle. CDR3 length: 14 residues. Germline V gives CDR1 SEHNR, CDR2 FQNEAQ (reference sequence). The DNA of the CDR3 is TGTGCCAGCAGTGTAGGTTTCAATAATTCACCCCTCCACTTT. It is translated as CASSVGFNNSPLHF.

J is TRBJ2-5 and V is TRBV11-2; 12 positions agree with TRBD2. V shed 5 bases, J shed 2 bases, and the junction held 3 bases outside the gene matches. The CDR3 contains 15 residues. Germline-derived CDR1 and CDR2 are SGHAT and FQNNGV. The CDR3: CASSVGTSGQETQYF. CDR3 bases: TGTGCCAGCAGCGTCGGGACTAGCGGGCAAGAGACCCAGTACTTC.

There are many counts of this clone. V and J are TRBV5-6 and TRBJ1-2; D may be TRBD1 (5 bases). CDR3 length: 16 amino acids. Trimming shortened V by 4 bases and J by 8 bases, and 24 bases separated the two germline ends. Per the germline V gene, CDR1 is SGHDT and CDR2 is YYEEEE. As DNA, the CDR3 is TGTGCCAGCAGCCTAATCGACGTAGGGGCTTCGAAGGGCTACACCTTC. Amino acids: CASSLIDVGASKGYTF.

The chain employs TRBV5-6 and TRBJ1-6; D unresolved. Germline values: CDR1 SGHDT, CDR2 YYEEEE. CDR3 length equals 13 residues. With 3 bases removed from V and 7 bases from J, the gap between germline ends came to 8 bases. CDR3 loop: CASSSQRNSPLHF. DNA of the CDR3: TGTGCCAGCAGCTCACAGAGAAATTCACCCCTCCACTTT.

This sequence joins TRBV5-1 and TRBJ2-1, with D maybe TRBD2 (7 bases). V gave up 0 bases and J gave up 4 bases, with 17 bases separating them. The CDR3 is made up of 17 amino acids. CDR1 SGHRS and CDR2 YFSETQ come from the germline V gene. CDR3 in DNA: TGCGCCAGCAGCTTGGGACTAGCAGGACAGATATACAATGAGCAGTTCTTC. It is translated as CASSLGLAGQIYNEQFF.

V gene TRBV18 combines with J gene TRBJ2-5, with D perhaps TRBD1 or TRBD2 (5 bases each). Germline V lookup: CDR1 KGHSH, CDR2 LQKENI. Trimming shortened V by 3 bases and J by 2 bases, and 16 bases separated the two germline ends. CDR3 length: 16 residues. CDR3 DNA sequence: TGTGCCAGCTCACCTGTCGTGGGACGGACTCAAGAGACCCAGTACTTC. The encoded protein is CASSPVVGRTQETQYF.

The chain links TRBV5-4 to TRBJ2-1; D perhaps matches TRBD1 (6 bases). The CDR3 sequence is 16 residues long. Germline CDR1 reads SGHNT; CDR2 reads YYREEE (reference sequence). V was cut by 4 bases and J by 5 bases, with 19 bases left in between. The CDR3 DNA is TGTGCCAGCAGCCGAACAGGGCGCGGTAACGACAATGAGCAGTTCTTC. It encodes CASSRTGRGNDNEQFF.

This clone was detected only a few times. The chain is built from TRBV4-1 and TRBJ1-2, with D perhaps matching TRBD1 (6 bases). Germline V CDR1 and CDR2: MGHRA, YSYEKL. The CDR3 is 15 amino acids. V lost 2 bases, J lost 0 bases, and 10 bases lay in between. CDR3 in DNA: TGCGCCAGCAGCCAAACCCGGGACACTAACTATGGCTACACCTTC. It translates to CASSQTRDTNYGYTF.

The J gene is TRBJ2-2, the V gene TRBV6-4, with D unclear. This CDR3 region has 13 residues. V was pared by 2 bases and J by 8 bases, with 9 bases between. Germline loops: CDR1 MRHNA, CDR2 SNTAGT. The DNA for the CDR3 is TGTGCCAGCAGTGACAGGGCGTCGGGGGAGCTGTTTTTT. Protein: CASSDRASGELFF.

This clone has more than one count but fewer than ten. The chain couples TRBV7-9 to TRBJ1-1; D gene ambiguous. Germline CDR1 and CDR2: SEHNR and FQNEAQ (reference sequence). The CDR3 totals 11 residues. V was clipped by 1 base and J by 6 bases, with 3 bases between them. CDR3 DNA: TGTGCCAGCAGCTTAGGGTCTGAAGCTTTCTTT. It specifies CASSLGSEAFF.